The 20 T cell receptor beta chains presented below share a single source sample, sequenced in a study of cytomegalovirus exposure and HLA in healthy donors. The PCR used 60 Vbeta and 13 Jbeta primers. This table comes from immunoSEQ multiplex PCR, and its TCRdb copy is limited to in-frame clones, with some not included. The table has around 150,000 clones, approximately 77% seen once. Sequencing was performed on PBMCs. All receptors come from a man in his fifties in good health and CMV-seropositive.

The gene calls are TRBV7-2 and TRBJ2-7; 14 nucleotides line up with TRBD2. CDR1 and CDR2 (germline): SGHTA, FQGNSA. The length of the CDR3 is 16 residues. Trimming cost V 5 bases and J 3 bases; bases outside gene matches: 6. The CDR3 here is CASSPGLAGGNYEQYF. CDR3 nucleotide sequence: TGTGCCAGCAGCCCCGGACTAGCGGGGGGCAACTACGAGCAGTACTTC.

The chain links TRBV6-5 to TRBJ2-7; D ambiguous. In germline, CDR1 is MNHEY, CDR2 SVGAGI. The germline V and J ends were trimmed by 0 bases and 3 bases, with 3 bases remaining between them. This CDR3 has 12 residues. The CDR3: CASSYSNYEQYF. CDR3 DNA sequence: TGTGCCAGCAGTTACTCTAACTACGAGCAGTACTTC.

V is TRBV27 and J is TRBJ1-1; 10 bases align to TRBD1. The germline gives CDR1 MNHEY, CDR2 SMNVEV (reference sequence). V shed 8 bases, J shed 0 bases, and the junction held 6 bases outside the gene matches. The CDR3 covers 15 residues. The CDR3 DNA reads TGTGCCAGCCGGGACAGGGGTCGGATGAACACTGAAGCTTTCTTT. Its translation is CASRDRGRMNTEAFF.

The CDR3 reads CASSFRLAGVETQYF. CDR3 sequence (DNA): TGTGCCAGCAGCTTCCGACTAGCGGGGGTCGAGACCCAGTACTTC. The gene calls are TRBV9 and TRBJ2-5, with 12 bases fitting TRBD2. Germline values: CDR1 SGDLS, CDR2 YYNGEE. CDR3 size: 15 residues. The ends lost 4 bases at V and 5 bases at J; junction bases unmatched: 6.

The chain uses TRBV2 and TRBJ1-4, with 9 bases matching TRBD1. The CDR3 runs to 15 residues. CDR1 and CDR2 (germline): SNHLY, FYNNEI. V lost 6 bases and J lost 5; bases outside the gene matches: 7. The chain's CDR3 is CASRKGTGLNEKLFF. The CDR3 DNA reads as TGTGCCAGCAGGAAAGGGACAGGGCTGAATGAAAAACTGTTTTTT.

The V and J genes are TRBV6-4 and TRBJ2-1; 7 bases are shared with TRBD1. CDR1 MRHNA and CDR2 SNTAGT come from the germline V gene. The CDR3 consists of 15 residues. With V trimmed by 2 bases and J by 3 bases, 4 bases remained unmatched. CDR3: CASSDRQGDYNEQFF. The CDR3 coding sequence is TGTGCCAGCAGTGACAGGCAGGGGGACTACAATGAGCAGTTCTTC.

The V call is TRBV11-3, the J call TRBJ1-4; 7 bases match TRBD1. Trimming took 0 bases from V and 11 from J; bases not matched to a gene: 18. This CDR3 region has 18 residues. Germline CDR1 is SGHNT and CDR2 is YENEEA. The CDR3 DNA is TGTGCCAGCAGCTTAGAGGGGAGTGAGACAGGGTCTTTCGGCAAACTGTTTTTT. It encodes CASSLEGSETGSFGKLFF. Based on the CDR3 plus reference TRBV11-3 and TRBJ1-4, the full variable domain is EAGVVQSPRYKIIEKKQPVAFWCNPISGHNTLYWYLQNLGQGPELLIRYENEEAVDDSQLPKDRFSAERLKGVDSTLKIQPAELGDSAVYLCASSLEGSETGSFGKLFFGSGTQLSVL.

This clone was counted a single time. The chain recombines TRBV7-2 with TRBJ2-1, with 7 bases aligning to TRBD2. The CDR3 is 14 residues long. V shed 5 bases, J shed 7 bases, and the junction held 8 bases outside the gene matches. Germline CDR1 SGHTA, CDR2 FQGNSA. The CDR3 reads CASSPRGVWNEQFF. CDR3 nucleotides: TGTGCCAGCAGCCCCCGGGGGGTATGGAATGAGCAGTTCTTC. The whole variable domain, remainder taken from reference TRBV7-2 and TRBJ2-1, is GAGVSQSPSNKVTEKGKDVELRCDPISGHTALYWYRQSLGQGLEFLIYFQGNSAPDKSGLPSDRFSAERTGGSVSTLTIQRTQQEDSAVYLCASSPRGVWNEQFFGPGTRLTVL.

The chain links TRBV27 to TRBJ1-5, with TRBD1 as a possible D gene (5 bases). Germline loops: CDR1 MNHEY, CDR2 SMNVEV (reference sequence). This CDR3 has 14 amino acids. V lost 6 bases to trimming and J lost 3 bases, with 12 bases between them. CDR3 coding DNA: TGTGCCAGCAGACCTACAGGTACCAATCAGCCCCAGCATTTT. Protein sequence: CASRPTGTNQPQHF.

The CDR3 DNA follows: TGTGCCAGTAGTATCGGACAGACGACAGATACGCAGTATTTT. It yields the protein CASSIGQTTDTQYF. The V and J genes are TRBV19 and TRBJ2-3; maybe TRBD1 (6 bases). V was cut by 3 bases and J by 3 bases, with 10 bases left in between. CDR1 and CDR2 from the germline V gene are LNHDA and SQIVND (reference sequence). There are 14 residues in the CDR3.

CDR3 amino acids: CASKRSDEQYF. CDR3 coding DNA: TGCGCCAGCAAGAGGAGCGACGAGCAGTACTTC. The V call is TRBV10-2, the J call TRBJ2-7; no reliable D call. CDR1 is WSHSY, CDR2 SAAADI, per germline. This CDR3 comprises 11 residues. V shed 7 bases and J shed 5 bases, with 9 bases lying between them.

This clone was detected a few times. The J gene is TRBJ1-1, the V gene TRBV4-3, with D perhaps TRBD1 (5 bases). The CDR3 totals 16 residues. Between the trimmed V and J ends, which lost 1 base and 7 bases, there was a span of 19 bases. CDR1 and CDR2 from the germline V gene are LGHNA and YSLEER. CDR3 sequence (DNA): TGCGCCAGCAGCCAAGTCCCCCCTCCATTGGGGCGTGAAGCTTTCTTT. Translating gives CASSQVPPPLGREAFF.

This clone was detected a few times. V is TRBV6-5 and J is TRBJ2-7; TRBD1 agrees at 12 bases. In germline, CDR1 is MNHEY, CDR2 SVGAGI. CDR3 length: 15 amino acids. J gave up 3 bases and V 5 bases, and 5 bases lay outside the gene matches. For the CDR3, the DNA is TGTGCCAGCAGTGCCGGGACAGGGGGCATCTACGAGCAGTACTTC. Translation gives CASSAGTGGIYEQYF.

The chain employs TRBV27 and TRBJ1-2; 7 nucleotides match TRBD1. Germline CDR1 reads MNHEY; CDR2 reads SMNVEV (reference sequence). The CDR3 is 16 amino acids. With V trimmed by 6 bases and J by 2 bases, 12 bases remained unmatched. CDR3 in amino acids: CASSPSSRQGNYGYTF. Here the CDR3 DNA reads TGTGCCAGCAGCCCTTCCTCCCGACAGGGCAACTATGGCTACACCTTC.

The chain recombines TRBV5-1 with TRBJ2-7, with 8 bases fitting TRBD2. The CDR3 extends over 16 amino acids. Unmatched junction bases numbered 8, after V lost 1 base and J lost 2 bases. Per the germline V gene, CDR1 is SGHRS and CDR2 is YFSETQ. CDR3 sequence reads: CASSLSTAGAAYEQYF. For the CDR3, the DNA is TGCGCCAGCAGCTTGTCGACAGCGGGGGCTGCCTACGAGCAGTACTTC.

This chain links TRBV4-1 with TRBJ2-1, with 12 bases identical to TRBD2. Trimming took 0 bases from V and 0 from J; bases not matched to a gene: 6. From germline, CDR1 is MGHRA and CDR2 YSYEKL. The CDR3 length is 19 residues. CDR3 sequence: CASSQDTSGGLSSYNEQFF. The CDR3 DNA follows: TGCGCCAGCAGCCAAGATACTAGCGGGGGGCTGAGCTCCTACAATGAGCAGTTCTTC.

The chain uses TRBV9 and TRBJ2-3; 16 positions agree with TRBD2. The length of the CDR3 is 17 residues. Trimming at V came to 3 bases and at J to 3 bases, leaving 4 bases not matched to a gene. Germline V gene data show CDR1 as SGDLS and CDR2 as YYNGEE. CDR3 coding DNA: TGTGCCAGCAGCGCGGGACTAGCGGGGGGGCTGACAGATACGCAGTATTTT. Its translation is CASSAGLAGGLTDTQYF.

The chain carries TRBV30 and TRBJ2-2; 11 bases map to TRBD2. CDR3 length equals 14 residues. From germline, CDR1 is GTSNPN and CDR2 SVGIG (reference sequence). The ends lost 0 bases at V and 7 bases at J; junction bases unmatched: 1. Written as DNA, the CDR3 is TGTGCCTGGAGTGTGCTAGCGGGGGGCGGGGAGCTGTTTTTT. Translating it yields CAWSVLAGGGELFF.

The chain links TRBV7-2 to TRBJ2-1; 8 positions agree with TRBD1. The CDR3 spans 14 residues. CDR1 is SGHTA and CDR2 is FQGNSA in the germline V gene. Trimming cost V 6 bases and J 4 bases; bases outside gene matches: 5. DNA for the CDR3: TGTGCCAGCAGGGGACAGGCCAATTACAATGAGCAGTTCTTC. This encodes CASRGQANYNEQFF.

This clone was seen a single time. The CDR3 sequence is CATGTGGIYEQYF. CDR3 coding DNA: TGTGCCACTGGGACAGGGGGTATCTACGAGCAGTACTTC. V and J are TRBV6-5 and TRBJ2-7, with 11 bases fitting TRBD1. The germline gives CDR1 MNHEY, CDR2 SVGAGI. V dropped 10 bases and J dropped 3; count of bases not matched to a gene: 5. The CDR3 is made up of 13 amino acids.